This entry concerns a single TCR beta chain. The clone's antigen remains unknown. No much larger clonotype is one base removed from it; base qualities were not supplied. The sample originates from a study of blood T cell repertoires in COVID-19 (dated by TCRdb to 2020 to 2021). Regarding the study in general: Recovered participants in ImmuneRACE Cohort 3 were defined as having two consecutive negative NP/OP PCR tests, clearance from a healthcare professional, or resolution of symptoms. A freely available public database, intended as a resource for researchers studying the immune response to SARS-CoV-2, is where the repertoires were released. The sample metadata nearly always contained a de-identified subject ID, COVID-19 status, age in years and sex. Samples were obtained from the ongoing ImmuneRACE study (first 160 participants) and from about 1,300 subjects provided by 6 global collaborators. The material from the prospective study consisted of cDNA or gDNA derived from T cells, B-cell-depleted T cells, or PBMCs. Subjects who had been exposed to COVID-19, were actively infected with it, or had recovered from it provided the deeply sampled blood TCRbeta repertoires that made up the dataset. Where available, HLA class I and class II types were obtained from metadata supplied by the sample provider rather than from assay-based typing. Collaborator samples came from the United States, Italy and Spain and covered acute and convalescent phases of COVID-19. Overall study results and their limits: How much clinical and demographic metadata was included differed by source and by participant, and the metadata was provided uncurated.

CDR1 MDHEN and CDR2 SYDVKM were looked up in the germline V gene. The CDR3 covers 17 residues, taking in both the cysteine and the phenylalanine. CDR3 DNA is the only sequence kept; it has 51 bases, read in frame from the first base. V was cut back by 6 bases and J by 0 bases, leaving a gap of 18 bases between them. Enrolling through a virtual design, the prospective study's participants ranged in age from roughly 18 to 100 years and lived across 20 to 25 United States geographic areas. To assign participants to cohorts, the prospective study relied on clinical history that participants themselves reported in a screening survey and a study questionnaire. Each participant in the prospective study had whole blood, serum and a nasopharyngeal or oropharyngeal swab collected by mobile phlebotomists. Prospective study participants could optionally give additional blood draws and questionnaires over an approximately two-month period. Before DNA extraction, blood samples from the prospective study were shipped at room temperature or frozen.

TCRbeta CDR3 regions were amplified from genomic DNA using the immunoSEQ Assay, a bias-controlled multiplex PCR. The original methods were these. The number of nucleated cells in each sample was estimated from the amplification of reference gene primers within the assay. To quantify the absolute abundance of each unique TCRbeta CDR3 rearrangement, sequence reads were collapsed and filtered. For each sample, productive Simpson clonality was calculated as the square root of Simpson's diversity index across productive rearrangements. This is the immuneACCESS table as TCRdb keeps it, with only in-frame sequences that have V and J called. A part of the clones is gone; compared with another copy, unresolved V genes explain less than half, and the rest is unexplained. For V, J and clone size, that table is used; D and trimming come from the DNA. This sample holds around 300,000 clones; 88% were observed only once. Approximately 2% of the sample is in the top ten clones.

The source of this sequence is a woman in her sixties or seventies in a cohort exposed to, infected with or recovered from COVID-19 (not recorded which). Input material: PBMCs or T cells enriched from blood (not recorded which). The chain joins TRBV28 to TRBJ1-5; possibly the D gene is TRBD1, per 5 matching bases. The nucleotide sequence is TGTGCCAGCAGGCTACACCGACAGCGTTATAGCAATCAGCCCCAGCATTTT. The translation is CASRLHRQRYSNQPQHF.